A selection of T cell receptor beta chains follows, all from one sample in a study of tumor-infiltrating lymphocytes in oesophageal squamous cell carcinoma. TCRdb re-called the PCR reads with MiXCR, one entry per CDR3 protein. The data show about 13,000 distinct CDR3 sequences, approximately 50% seen once. Specimen: esophageal tumor tissue. The receptor source for this set is a male donor with esophageal squamous cell carcinoma. CDR3s include the opening cysteine and the closing phenylalanine or tryptophan. The D gene is left open where the match is weak. Rows may omit the clone size; those that give it use once, few, many or a size class.

v_call	j_call	clone_size	d_call	cdr3_aa	cdr3_nt
TRBV7-8	TRBJ2-7	NA	NA	CASSLTGFHEQYF	TGTGCCAGCAGCCTAACCGGGTTCCACGAGCAGTACTTC
TRBV19	TRBJ2-5	NA	NA	CASSTWGEETQYF	TGTGCCAGTAGTACGTGGGGGGAAGAGACCCAGTACTTC
TRBV11-2	TRBJ2-7	few	TRBD2	CASSSRAGVEQYF	TGTGCCAGCAGCTCAAGGGCGGGGGTCGAGCAGTACTTC
TRBV10-2	TRBJ1-1	once	NA	CASSHPDVLEAFF	TGCGCCAGCAGCCACCCGGACGTTCTTGAAGCTTTCTTT
TRBV7-9	TRBJ1-1	NA	NA	CASSLLGATTEAFF	TGTGCCAGCAGCTTACTGGGGGCGACCACTGAAGCTTTCTTT
TRBV27	TRBJ2-5	NA	TRBD1	CASSFSPPTGTTQYF	TGTGCCAGCAGTTTCAGTCCTCCGACAGGGACGACCCAGTACTTC
TRBV7-6	TRBJ2-1	NA	NA	CASSRSGASYNEQFFGPGRETQYF	NA
TRBV5-6	TRBJ2-2	NA	NA	CASSRLGLNTGELFF	TGTGCCAGCAGCCGGCTAGGTCTGAACACCGGGGAGCTGTTTTTT
TRBV6-6	TRBJ2-7	medium-sized	NA	CASSYDDGSGYEQYF	TGTGCCAGCAGTTACGATGACGGGAGCGGCTACGAGCAGTACTTC
TRBV7-3	TRBJ2-1	large	TRBD2	CASSLRPSGGVGNEQFF	TGTGCCAGCAGCTTAAGGCCTAGCGGGGGGGTGGGCAATGAGCAGTTCTTC
TRBV12-3/TRBV12-4	TRBJ2-5	NA	NA	CASSLRGNGETQYF	TGTGCCAGCAGTTTGCGAGGGAATGGGGAGACCCAGTACTTC
TRBV7-9	TRBJ2-7	NA	NA	CASSLRGGREYQNYEQYF	TGTGCCAGCAGCCTACGAGGTGGTCGGGAGTACCAAAACTACGAGCAGTACTTC
TRBV18	TRBJ2-3	NA	TRBD1	CASSPGQGDNSPLHF	TGTGCCAGCTCACCGGGACAGGGAGATAATTCACCCCTCCACTTC
TRBV7-8	TRBJ2-1	NA	TRBD2	CASSSTSGRGSYNEQFF	TGTGCCAGCAGCTCGACTAGCGGAAGAGGCTCCTACAATGAGCAGTTCTTC
TRBV5-5	TRBJ2-7	NA	NA	CASSLGEPFLRGYEQYF	TGTGCCAGCAGCCTTGGGGAGCCATTTCTCAGAGGTTACGAGCAGTACTTC
TRBV11-2	TRBJ2-7	medium-sized	NA	CASSLFRIGFYEQYF	TGTGCCAGCAGCTTATTTCGTATTGGTTTCTACGAGCAGTACTTC
TRBV7-9	TRBJ2-5	many	TRBD1	CASSLVGQNLQETQYF	TGTGCCAGCAGCTTAGTGGGACAGAATCTCCAAGAGACCCAGTACTTC
TRBV7-7	TRBJ2-3	medium-sized	NA	CASSLDKGHTQYF	TGTGCTAGCAGCTTAGACAAAGGGCATACGCAGTATTTT